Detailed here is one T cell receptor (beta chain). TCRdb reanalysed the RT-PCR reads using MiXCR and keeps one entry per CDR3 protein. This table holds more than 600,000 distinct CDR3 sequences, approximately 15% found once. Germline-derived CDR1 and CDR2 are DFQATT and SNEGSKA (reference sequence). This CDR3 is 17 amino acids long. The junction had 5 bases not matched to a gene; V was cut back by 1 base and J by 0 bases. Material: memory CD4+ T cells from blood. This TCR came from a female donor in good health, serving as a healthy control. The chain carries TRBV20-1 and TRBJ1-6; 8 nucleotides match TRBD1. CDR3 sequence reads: CSARGRDRSSYNSPLHF. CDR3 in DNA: TGCAGTGCTAGAGGGAGGGACAGGAGCTCCTATAATTCACCCCTCCACTTT.